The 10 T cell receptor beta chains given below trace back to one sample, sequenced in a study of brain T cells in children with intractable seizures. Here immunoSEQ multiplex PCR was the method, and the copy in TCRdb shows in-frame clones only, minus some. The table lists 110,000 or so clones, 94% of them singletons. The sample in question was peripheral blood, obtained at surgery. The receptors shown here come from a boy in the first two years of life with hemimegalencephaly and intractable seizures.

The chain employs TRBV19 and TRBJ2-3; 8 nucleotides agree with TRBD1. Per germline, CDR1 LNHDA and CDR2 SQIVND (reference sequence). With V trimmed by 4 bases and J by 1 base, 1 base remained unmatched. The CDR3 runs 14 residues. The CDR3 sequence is CASSTDRGTDTQYF. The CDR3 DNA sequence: TGTGCCAGTAGTACGGACAGGGGCACAGATACGCAGTATTTT.

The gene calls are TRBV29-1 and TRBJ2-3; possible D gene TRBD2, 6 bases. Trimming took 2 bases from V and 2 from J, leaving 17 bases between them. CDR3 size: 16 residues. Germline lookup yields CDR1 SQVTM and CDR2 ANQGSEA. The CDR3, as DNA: TGCAGCGTTGAATATCTCGAGGAGGGTACCACAGATACGCAGTATTTT. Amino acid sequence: CSVEYLEEGTTDTQYF.

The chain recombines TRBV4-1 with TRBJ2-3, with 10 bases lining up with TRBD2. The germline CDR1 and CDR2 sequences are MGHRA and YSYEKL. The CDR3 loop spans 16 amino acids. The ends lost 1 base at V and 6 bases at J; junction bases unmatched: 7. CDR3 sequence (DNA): TGCGCCAGCAGCCAAGGGCCTAGCGGGAGTGTGGATACGCAGTATTTT. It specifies CASSQGPSGSVDTQYF.

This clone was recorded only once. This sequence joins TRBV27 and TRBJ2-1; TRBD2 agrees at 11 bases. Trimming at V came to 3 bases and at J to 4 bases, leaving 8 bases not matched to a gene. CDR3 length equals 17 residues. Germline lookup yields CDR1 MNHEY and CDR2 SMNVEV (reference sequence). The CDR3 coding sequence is TGTGCCAGCAGTTTCCTAAAACTAGCGGGGGAATACAATGAGCAGTTCTTC. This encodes CASSFLKLAGEYNEQFF.

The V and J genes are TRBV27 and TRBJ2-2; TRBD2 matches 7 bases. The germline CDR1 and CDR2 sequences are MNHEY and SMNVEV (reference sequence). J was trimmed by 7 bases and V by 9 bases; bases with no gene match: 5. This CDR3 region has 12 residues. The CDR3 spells CASREVGGELFF. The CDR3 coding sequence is TGTGCCAGTCGGGAGGTTGGCGGGGAGCTGTTTTTT.

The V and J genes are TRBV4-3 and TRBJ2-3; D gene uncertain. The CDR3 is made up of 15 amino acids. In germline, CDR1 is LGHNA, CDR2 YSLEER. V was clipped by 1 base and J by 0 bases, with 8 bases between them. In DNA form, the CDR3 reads TGCGCCAGCAGCCAAGGAGTTCAGAGCACAGATACGCAGTATTTT. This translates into CASSQGVQSTDTQYF.

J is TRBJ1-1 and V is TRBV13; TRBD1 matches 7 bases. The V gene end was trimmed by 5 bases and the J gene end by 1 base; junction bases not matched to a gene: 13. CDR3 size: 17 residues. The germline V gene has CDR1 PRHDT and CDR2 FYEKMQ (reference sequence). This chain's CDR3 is CASSQTSTGTENTEAFF. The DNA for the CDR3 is TGTGCCAGCAGCCAAACCTCGACCGGGACAGAGAACACTGAAGCTTTCTTT.

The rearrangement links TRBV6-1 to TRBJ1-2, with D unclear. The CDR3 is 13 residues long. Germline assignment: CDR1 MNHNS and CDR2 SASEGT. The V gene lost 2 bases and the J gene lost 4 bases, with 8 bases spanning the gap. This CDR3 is CASSEHGSYGYTF. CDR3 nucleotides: TGTGCCAGCAGTGAACACGGCTCCTATGGCTACACCTTC.

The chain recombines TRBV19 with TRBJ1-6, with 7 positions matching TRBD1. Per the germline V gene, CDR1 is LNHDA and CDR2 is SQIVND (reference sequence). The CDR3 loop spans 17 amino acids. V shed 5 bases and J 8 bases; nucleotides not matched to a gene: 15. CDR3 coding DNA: TGTGCCAGTAGTGAGCACAGGGGAGAATATTTTTATTCACCCCTCCACTTT. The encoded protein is CASSEHRGEYFYSPLHF.

CDR3 sequence (DNA): TGTGCCAGCAGTTACCCCTGGGACAGGGCACGATTCGCGACTAATGAAAAACTGTTTTTT. Translated, it gives CASSYPWDRARFATNEKLFF. The chain uses TRBV6-2 or TRBV6-3 and TRBJ1-4; 9 bases fit TRBD1. This CDR3 comprises 20 residues. V was clipped by 2 bases and J by 2 bases; unmatched bases: 15. CDR1 is MNHEY and CDR2 is SVGEGT in the germline V gene.